The 8 T cell receptor beta chains listed next were all sequenced from one sample in a study of shared clonotypes between healthy human individuals. Sequenced by immunoSEQ multiplex PCR; TCRdb stores in-frame clones only, minus some. The data show some 2,500,000 clones, about nine tenths seen once. The specimen sequenced was naive CD4+ T cells from PBMCs. The subset was: CD45RA+ positively selected. The receptors were gathered from a man aged 18 to 30 in good health. Some clones in this sample may be carry-over from other donors' samples.

The genes are TRBV29-1 and TRBJ2-7; D is ambiguous. This CDR3 spans 13 amino acids. CDR1 and CDR2 from the germline V gene are SQVTM and ANQGSEA. Trimming stripped 2 bases from V and 6 bases from J, with 14 bases between. In DNA, the CDR3 is TGCAGCGTTGAATTTGTGGTCCGTTCCGAGCAGTACTTC. It specifies CSVEFVVRSEQYF.

The chain employs TRBV29-1 and TRBJ1-2; D ambiguous. Trimming stripped 7 bases from V and 1 base from J, with 7 bases between. The CDR3 is 11 residues long. The V gene's germline CDR1 is SQVTM and CDR2 ANQGSEA. CDR3: CSAGINYGYTF. Here the CDR3 DNA reads TGCAGCGCCGGAATTAACTATGGCTACACCTTC.

The CDR3 reads CASSPWTGQGVYTQYF. The CDR3 DNA follows: TGCGCCAGCAGCCCTTGGACGGGACAGGGGGTATATACGCAGTATTTT. This chain uses TRBV5-1 with TRBJ2-3; 11 nucleotides agree with TRBD1. The trim removed 4 bases at V and 7 bases at J, leaving 11 bases unmatched. In germline, CDR1 is SGHRS, CDR2 YFSETQ. The CDR3 is 16 amino acids.

The CDR3 DNA is TGTGCCAGCAGTGCCAGGGGGCTTGGGAGCCCTGGGGCCAACGTCCTGACTTTC. Its protein product is CASSARGLGSPGANVLTF. The chain carries TRBV28 and TRBJ2-6, with 8 bases that match TRBD1. CDR3 length equals 18 residues. J lost 2 bases, V lost 5 bases, and 11 bases had no gene match. The germline CDR1 and CDR2 sequences are MDHEN and SYDVKM.

This clone has only a few counts. The V gene is TRBV19, the J gene TRBJ2-3, with a weak D call TRBD2 (6 bases). Germline values: CDR1 LNHDA, CDR2 SQIVND (reference sequence). V was trimmed by 3 bases and J by 4 bases, leaving 11 bases between them. This CDR3 comprises 14 residues. The CDR3 coding sequence is TGTGCCAGTAGTATGGGGGGAGACCCAGATACGCAGTATTTT. Amino acids: CASSMGGDPDTQYF.

The chain links TRBV29-1 to TRBJ2-2; D call uncertain. V was trimmed by 3 bases and J by 6 bases, leaving 11 bases between them. The CDR3 has 13 amino acids. Germline CDR1 is SQVTM and CDR2 is ANQGSEA. CDR3 amino acids: CSVEFYSPGELFF. The DNA for the CDR3 is TGCAGCGTTGAGTTCTATAGTCCCGGGGAGCTGTTTTTT.

The table lists this clone with a count of one. V and J are TRBV5-5 and TRBJ1-2, with 8 bases that match TRBD1. The CDR3 consists of 16 residues. V lost 0 bases to trimming and J lost 0 bases; unmatched junction nucleotides: 4. The germline V gene has CDR1 SGHKS and CDR2 YYEKEE (reference sequence). The CDR3 DNA reads TGTGCCAGCAGCTTGGAATGGGACAGGCCTAACTATGGCTACACCTTC. Encoded protein: CASSLEWDRPNYGYTF.

The chain uses TRBV6-5 and TRBJ1-1; the D is unclear. CDR1 is MNHEY, CDR2 SVGAGI, per germline. The CDR3 is made up of 14 amino acids. Trimming took 8 bases from V and 5 from J, leaving 18 bases between them. The CDR3 region is CASWMEGARTEAFF. CDR3 nucleotides: TGTGCCAGCTGGATGGAGGGCGCAAGGACTGAAGCTTTCTTT.